This TCR beta chain was recovered during a study of blood T cell repertoires in COVID-19. Only in-frame clones appear in the TCRdb table, and some are missing; sequencing was by immunoSEQ multiplex PCR. The sample lists roughly 180,000 clones, over 70% seen once, with around 5.3% in the top ten. Trimming removed 5 bases from V and 0 bases from J, with 10 bases in between. The CDR3 sequence is 14 residues long. The germline V gene has CDR1 SGHTA and CDR2 FQGNSA. The origin of this receptor is a woman aged 40 to 50 with acute COVID-19. Sequenced: PBMCs or T cells enriched from blood (not recorded which). The chain carries TRBV7-2 and TRBJ1-1, with D possibly being TRBD1 (6 bases). CDR3 region: CASSRGGMNTEAFF. The CDR3 DNA is TGTGCCAGCAGCAGGGGGGGGATGAACACTGAAGCTTTCTTT.